This TCR beta chain was observed in a study of T cell responses to AZD1222 COVID-19 vaccine. Study observations and caveats: Baseline seropositivity occurred in only six AZD1222 recipients. No repertoire was sampled before or during the peak T cell response, only after it. Possibly, clonal diversity was underestimated; donors were largely white British and included more females.

The repertoire was sequenced with immunoSEQ multiplex PCR; TCRdb's copy has only in-frame clones and lacks some. The sample carries 130,000 or so clones, about 90% recorded once. CDR1 is SGHTS and CDR2 is YDEGEE in the germline V gene. There are 13 residues in the CDR3. Trimming left V 0 bases short and J 1 base short, with 4 bases between. This clone showed up just once. Its antigen remains unidentified. The J gene is TRBJ1-1, the V gene TRBV5-8; D not resolved. The sample consisted of peripheral blood, taken 28 days after the second dose of the MenACWY control vaccine. This receptor was taken from an adult who received the MenACWY meningococcal vaccine as a control. The CDR3 coding sequence is TGTGCCAGCAGCTTGGGGGGGAACACTGAAGCTTTCTTT. Amino acid sequence: CASSLGGNTEAFF.